The text below deals with one TCR beta chain. No antigen is known for it. No much larger clone is present one base from it, and per-base qualities are unavailable. Libraries were constructed by PCR. The sequencer listed for this sample is Illumina HiSeq 2500. Molecular barcoding was employed in the preparation of TCR libraries, with unique molecular identifiers being used to normalize TCRbeta repertoire quantification. TCRdb took the public reads, trimmed them with fastp at Q25, ran MiXCR for clone calling and kept in-frame beta chains. CDR3 protein duplicates are merged, each entry listing the most common genes and DNA. The sample records fewer than 500,000 distinct CDR3 sequences, about 45% of which are singletons. The ten largest clones add up to under 35% of the sample. This sample is drawn from a study of T-cell reconstitution after alpha-beta-depleted transplantation in children (dated by TCRdb to about 2016). For the study in its entirety: Using TCR repertoire profiling, the study followed T-cell immune reconstitution in a quantitative way in children after TCRalphabeta/CD19-depleted allogeneic hematopoietic cell transplantation.

V and J lose 4 bases and 1 base, and a span of 15 bases separates them. The germline V gene yields SGHTA for CDR1 and FQGNSA for CDR2. The CDR3 contains 16 residues, cysteine and phenylalanine counted. CDR3 DNA only is kept here, 48 bases in frame from base 1. The treatment or condition label here, explained by the study, means: allogeneic hematopoietic cell transplantation with graft depleted of TCRalphabeta T cells and CD19 B cells. TCRalphabeta/CD19-depleted allogeneic hematopoietic cell grafts were given to the transplant recipients, all of whom were children. General conclusions and limits of the study: The frequencies of hyperexpanded clones fell over the following months, and after one year, T-cell counts and TCRbeta diversity were mostly attributed to newly produced T cells. Apparently early alphabetaT-cell count recovery about two months after transplant reportedly relied on only several hundred rapidly expanded clones derived from non-depleted graft cells. In some patients, high TCRbeta diversity at day 60 was attributed to recipient T cells and intrathymic progenitors that had survived conditioning.

Sequencing was performed on PBMCs, taken before TCRalphabeta/CD19-depleted stem cell transplant. Recombination joined TRBV7-2 with TRBJ2-3; the D gene is possibly TRBD2, with 5 bases matching. The TCR was taken from a girl aged 2-15 years with aplastic anemia, due to receive a stem cell transplant. The CDR3 is CASSSRAWVGTDTQYF. The DNA reads TGTGCCAGCAGCTCGCGGGCCTGGGTAGGCACAGATACGCAGTATTTT.